The rows below give T cell receptor beta chains drawn from one sample of a study of post-analysis software for immune sequencing data. TCRdb independently ran MiXCR on the PCR reads; one entry per CDR3 protein. The profile shows 350,000 to 450,000 distinct CDR3 sequences, more than 30% of them singletons. Specimen: blood. The receptors come from a girl aged 2 to 10 with multiple sclerosis. Each CDR3 is given with its conserved first and last residue. The order of the fields is clone size, D gene, V gene, J gene, CDR3 protein, CDR3 DNA. D genes are given only for firm matches. Clone size appears in some rows only: once, few, many, or a class for an expanded clone.

abundance: -; d_gene: TRBD2; v_gene: TRBV9; j_gene: TRBJ2-1; CDR3aa: CASSVALGTSGYNEQFF; CDR3nt: TGTGCCAGCAGCGTAGCCCTCGGGACTAGCGGATACAATGAGCAGTTCTTC
abundance: few; d_gene: TRBD1; v_gene: TRBV28; j_gene: TRBJ2-7; CDR3aa: CASSRDRGQQYF; CDR3nt: TGTGCCAGCAGTCGGGACAGGGGCCAGCAGTACTTC
abundance: -; d_gene: TRBD2; v_gene: TRBV20-1; j_gene: TRBJ2-7; CDR3aa: CSAPRGLAGVHEQYF; CDR3nt: TGCAGTGCCCCAAGGGGACTAGCGGGAGTACACGAGCAGTACTTC
abundance: few; d_gene: TRBD1; v_gene: TRBV12-3/TRBV12-4; j_gene: TRBJ1-2; CDR3aa: CASSPRTGMLVGYGYTF; CDR3nt: TGTGCCAGCAGTCCCCGGACAGGGATGCTGGTGGGCTATGGCTACACCTTC
abundance: -; d_gene: -; v_gene: TRBV4-1; j_gene: TRBJ1-1; CDR3aa: CASAIRSGRELRGQAFF; CDR3nt: TGCGCCAGCGCTATACGAAGCGGGAGGGAACTTCGGGGACAAGCTTTCTTT
abundance: few; d_gene: TRBD2; v_gene: TRBV3-1; j_gene: TRBJ2-5; CDR3aa: CASSQPHGEGETQYF; CDR3nt: TGTGCCAGCAGCCAACCCCACGGGGAGGGTGAGACCCAGTACTTC
abundance: few; d_gene: TRBD2; v_gene: TRBV29-1; j_gene: TRBJ2-7; CDR3aa: CSVGLLADSYEQYF; CDR3nt: TGCAGCGTTGGGCTCCTAGCGGACTCCTACGAGCAGTACTTC
abundance: -; d_gene: TRBD1; v_gene: TRBV28; j_gene: TRBJ2-7; CDR3aa: CASLDRGHSYEQYF; CDR3nt: TGTGCCAGCTTGGACAGGGGGCACTCCTACGAGCAGTACTTC
abundance: -; d_gene: TRBD1; v_gene: TRBV6-6; j_gene: TRBJ2-4; CDR3aa: CASSRDRRGLDIQYF; CDR3nt: TGTGCCAGCAGTCGGGACAGGAGGGGATTGGACATTCAGTACTTC
abundance: -; d_gene: -; v_gene: TRBV7-2; j_gene: TRBJ2-5; CDR3aa: CTSSWDRLIGTQYF; CDR3nt: TGTACCAGCAGCTGGGACCGGCTCATCGGGACCCAGTACTTC
abundance: -; d_gene: -; v_gene: TRBV30; j_gene: TRBJ2-3; CDR3aa: CAWSRSTDTQYF; CDR3nt: TGTGCCTGGAGTCGGAGTACAGATACGCAGTATTTT
abundance: -; d_gene: -; v_gene: TRBV6-5; j_gene: TRBJ2-7; CDR3aa: CASSYKPGRPYEQYF; CDR3nt: TGTGCCAGCAGCTACAAGCCGGGACGTCCTTACGAGCAGTACTTC
abundance: few; d_gene: -; v_gene: TRBV29-1; j_gene: TRBJ2-1; CDR3aa: CSPIGSGEQFF; CDR3nt: TGCAGCCCTATAGGTAGCGGTGAGCAGTTCTTC
abundance: -; d_gene: TRBD2; v_gene: TRBV20-1; j_gene: TRBJ2-7; CDR3aa: CSATMREWYEQYF; CDR3nt: TGCAGTGCTACCATGCGGGAGTGGTACGAGCAGTACTTC
abundance: once; d_gene: TRBD2; v_gene: TRBV28; j_gene: TRBJ2-1; CDR3aa: CASKGGLYNEQFF; CDR3nt: TGTGCCAGCAAGGGAGGGCTTTACAATGAGCAGTTCTTC
abundance: few; d_gene: -; v_gene: TRBV10-3; j_gene: TRBJ2-2; CDR3aa: CAILWENTGELFF; CDR3nt: TGTGCCATACTATGGGAGAACACCGGGGAGCTGTTTTTT
abundance: -; d_gene: -; v_gene: TRBV20-1; j_gene: TRBJ2-3; CDR3aa: CSASETGVLLSTDTQYF; CDR3nt: TGCAGTGCTAGCGAGACTGGCGTCCTACTCAGCACAGATACGCAGTATTTT
abundance: -; d_gene: -; v_gene: TRBV6-5; j_gene: TRBJ2-1; CDR3aa: CASSYRSRNNEQFF; CDR3nt: TGTGCCAGCAGTTACCGATCTAGAAACAATGAGCAGTTCTTC
abundance: few; d_gene: -; v_gene: TRBV7-9; j_gene: TRBJ2-1; CDR3aa: CASSPNSGTRIIYNEQFF; CDR3nt: TGTGCCAGCAGCCCAAATTCCGGGACAAGGATTATCTACAATGAGCAGTTCTTC
abundance: -; d_gene: -; v_gene: TRBV4-1; j_gene: TRBJ1-4; CDR3aa: CASSQVYRGRGTNEKLFF; CDR3nt: TGCGCCAGCAGCCAAGTTTATCGGGGGCGCGGAACTAATGAAAAACTGTTTTTT
abundance: few; d_gene: TRBD2; v_gene: TRBV5-1; j_gene: TRBJ2-3; CDR3aa: CARAPKELAGGRSDTQYF; CDR3nt: TGCGCCAGGGCGCCGAAGGAACTAGCGGGGGGGCGCTCAGATACGCAGTATTTT
abundance: -; d_gene: -; v_gene: TRBV12-3/TRBV12-4; j_gene: TRBJ2-7; CDR3aa: CASRLRDTYEQYF; CDR3nt: TGTGCCAGCAGGTTAAGGGACACCTACGAGCAGTACTTC
abundance: -; d_gene: -; v_gene: TRBV12-3/TRBV12-4; j_gene: TRBJ2-1; CDR3aa: CANTPEASYNEQFF; CDR3nt: TGTGCCAACACCCCGGAGGCCTCCTACAATGAGCAGTTCTTC
abundance: -; d_gene: TRBD1; v_gene: TRBV5-1; j_gene: TRBJ2-3; CDR3aa: CASSLGQTGGTDTQYF; CDR3nt: TGCGCCAGCAGCTTGGGGCAGACAGGGGGCACAGATACGCAGTATTTT
abundance: -; d_gene: -; v_gene: TRBV5-1; j_gene: TRBJ1-1; CDR3aa: CASSLLRVNTEAFF; CDR3nt: TGCGCCAGCAGCTTACTCCGGGTAAACACTGAAGCTTTCTTT
abundance: few; d_gene: -; v_gene: TRBV21-1; j_gene: TRBJ2-1; CDR3aa: CASSHPKRVYNEQFF; CDR3nt: TGTGCCAGCAGCCACCCCAAGCGGGTCTACAATGAGCAGTTCTTC
abundance: few; d_gene: TRBD2; v_gene: TRBV13; j_gene: TRBJ2-1; CDR3aa: CASSPTRGAPVSNEQFF; CDR3nt: TGTGCCAGCAGCCCTACGCGGGGGGCGCCCGTCTCGAATGAGCAGTTCTTC
abundance: -; d_gene: -; v_gene: TRBV3-1; j_gene: TRBJ1-1; CDR3aa: CASSPKQGSITEAFF; CDR3nt: TGTGCCAGCAGCCCCAAACAGGGCTCGATAACTGAAGCTTTCTTT
abundance: -; d_gene: -; v_gene: TRBV29-1; j_gene: TRBJ2-7; CDR3aa: CSVVNPDTHYEQYF; CDR3nt: TGCAGCGTTGTTAACCCGGACACTCACTACGAGCAGTACTTC
abundance: -; d_gene: -; v_gene: TRBV29-1; j_gene: TRBJ2-7; CDR3aa: CSVGPGVGSYEQYF; CDR3nt: TGCAGCGTTGGGCCAGGGGTCGGGAGCTACGAGCAGTACTTC
abundance: -; d_gene: TRBD1; v_gene: TRBV12-3/TRBV12-4; j_gene: TRBJ2-5; CDR3aa: CASRLTGRETQYF; CDR3nt: TGTGCCAGCAGGCTGACAGGGCGAGAGACCCAGTACTTC
abundance: -; d_gene: TRBD1; v_gene: TRBV7-2; j_gene: TRBJ2-5; CDR3aa: CASSLWPLGTAEETQYF; CDR3nt: TGTGCCAGCAGCTTATGGCCGCTAGGGACAGCCGAAGAGACCCAGTACTTC
abundance: -; d_gene: TRBD1; v_gene: TRBV12-3/TRBV12-4; j_gene: TRBJ1-1; CDR3aa: CASRGQGGGTEAFF; CDR3nt: TGTGCCAGCAGAGGACAGGGCGGTGGCACTGAAGCTTTCTTT
abundance: -; d_gene: -; v_gene: TRBV25-1; j_gene: TRBJ2-5; CDR3aa: CASSDAPPKETQYF; CDR3nt: TGTGCCAGCAGTGATGCCCCTCCCAAAGAGACCCAGTACTTC
abundance: -; d_gene: TRBD1; v_gene: TRBV28; j_gene: TRBJ1-2; CDR3aa: CASGTGRLYGYTF; CDR3nt: TGTGCCAGCGGGACAGGGAGATTATATGGCTACACCTTC
abundance: -; d_gene: -; v_gene: TRBV12-5; j_gene: TRBJ2-3; CDR3aa: CASGLGTIDTQYF; CDR3nt: TGTGCTAGTGGTTTGGGGACTATAGATACGCAGTATTTT
abundance: -; d_gene: -; v_gene: TRBV25-1; j_gene: TRBJ2-7; CDR3aa: CASSAWGSSYEQYF; CDR3nt: TGTGCCAGCAGTGCTTGGGGCAGCTCCTACGAGCAGTACTTC
abundance: -; d_gene: -; v_gene: TRBV15; j_gene: TRBJ2-7; CDR3aa: CATSRDYASSYEQYF; CDR3nt: TGTGCCACCAGCAGAGATTATGCTTCCTCCTACGAGCAGTACTTC
abundance: -; d_gene: TRBD2; v_gene: TRBV5-1; j_gene: TRBJ2-3; CDR3aa: CASSFGYSGAIYTQYF; CDR3nt: TGCGCCAGCAGCTTCGGGTATAGCGGGGCTATTTATACGCAGTATTTT
abundance: few; d_gene: TRBD2; v_gene: TRBV5-1; j_gene: TRBJ2-5; CDR3aa: CASSLGLARQETQYF; CDR3nt: TGCGCCAGCAGCCTGGGACTAGCGAGACAAGAGACCCAGTACTTC
abundance: -; d_gene: TRBD1; v_gene: TRBV7-8; j_gene: TRBJ2-5; CDR3aa: CASSLGTGNEETQYF; CDR3nt: TGTGCCAGCAGCTTAGGGACAGGGAATGAGGAGACCCAGTACTTC
abundance: -; d_gene: TRBD2; v_gene: TRBV27; j_gene: TRBJ2-1; CDR3aa: CASSSLAGGSNNEQFF; CDR3nt: TGTGCCAGCAGTTCATTAGCGGGGGGGTCTAACAATGAGCAGTTCTTC
abundance: few; d_gene: TRBD1; v_gene: TRBV6-1; j_gene: TRBJ2-7; CDR3aa: CASRPGTGNFGQYF; CDR3nt: TGTGCCAGCAGGCCCGGGACAGGGAATTTCGGGCAGTACTTC
abundance: -; d_gene: TRBD2; v_gene: TRBV11-3; j_gene: TRBJ2-3; CDR3aa: CASSSRLAPDTQYF; CDR3nt: TGTGCCAGCAGCTCCCGACTAGCGCCAGATACGCAGTATTTT
abundance: few; d_gene: -; v_gene: TRBV12-3/TRBV12-4; j_gene: TRBJ1-2; CDR3aa: CASSLIPIIGYTF; CDR3nt: TGTGCCAGCAGTTTGATCCCTATCATCGGCTACACCTTC
abundance: few; d_gene: -; v_gene: TRBV27; j_gene: TRBJ2-1; CDR3aa: CASSFRGQRGPHNEQFF; CDR3nt: TGTGCCAGCAGTTTCCGGGGGCAGCGGGGCCCCCACAATGAGCAGTTCTTC
abundance: once; d_gene: -; v_gene: TRBV12-3/TRBV12-4; j_gene: TRBJ2-3; CDR3aa: CASSLGSKADTQYF; CDR3nt: TGTGCCAGCAGTTTAGGGAGCAAGGCAGATACGCAGTATTTT
abundance: -; d_gene: -; v_gene: TRBV4-3; j_gene: TRBJ2-3; CDR3aa: CASSQDLSMVGDTQYF; CDR3nt: TGCGCCAGCAGCCAAGATCTTAGTATGGTCGGAGATACGCAGTATTTT
abundance: -; d_gene: TRBD1; v_gene: TRBV24-1; j_gene: TRBJ2-1; CDR3aa: CATSEGQGRLNGQFF; CDR3nt: TGTGCCACCAGTGAAGGACAGGGGAGGCTCAATGGGCAGTTCTTC
abundance: -; d_gene: -; v_gene: TRBV6-2/TRBV6-3; j_gene: TRBJ1-5; CDR3aa: CASSYGTAISNQPQHF; CDR3nt: TGTGCCAGCAGTTACGGAACAGCCATTAGCAATCAGCCCCAGCATTTT
abundance: -; d_gene: TRBD1; v_gene: TRBV5-6; j_gene: TRBJ2-5; CDR3aa: CASSSRTGVKTQYF; CDR3nt: TGTGCCAGCAGCTCCCGGACAGGGGTGAAGACCCAGTACTTC
abundance: -; d_gene: -; v_gene: TRBV5-6; j_gene: TRBJ2-7; CDR3aa: CASSFGPDYEQYF; CDR3nt: TGTGCCAGCAGCTTTGGACCGGACTACGAGCAGTACTTC
abundance: -; d_gene: TRBD1; v_gene: TRBV7-9; j_gene: TRBJ2-7; CDR3aa: CASSKQGAGSYEQHF; CDR3nt: TGTGCCAGCAGCAAGCAGGGGGCTGGCTCCTACGAGCAGCACTTC
abundance: -; d_gene: -; v_gene: TRBV6-5; j_gene: TRBJ2-5; CDR3aa: CASEIGETQYF; CDR3nt: TGTGCCAGCGAGATAGGGGAGACCCAGTACTTC
abundance: -; d_gene: -; v_gene: TRBV15; j_gene: TRBJ2-1; CDR3aa: CATSRGGLGSATYNEQFF; CDR3nt: TGTGCCACCAGCAGAGGTGGACTCGGGAGTGCTACCTACAATGAGCAGTTCTTC
abundance: -; d_gene: -; v_gene: TRBV18; j_gene: TRBJ2-7; CDR3aa: CASSPQRASQGYEQYF; CDR3nt: TGTGCCAGCTCACCACAGAGAGCATCTCAGGGATACGAGCAGTACTTC
abundance: -; d_gene: TRBD2; v_gene: TRBV6-2/TRBV6-3; j_gene: TRBJ2-3; CDR3aa: CAGSSGTSGRTDTQYF; CDR3nt: TGTGCCGGCAGTTCCGGGACTAGCGGGAGGACAGATACGCAGTATTTT